This T cell receptor (beta chain) was retrieved from a study of OX40 agonist ivuxolimab in advanced cancers. Study summary: A history of anti-PD-1, anti-PD-L1 or anti-CTLA-4 therapy was acceptable, and over 35% had some.

Whole-study findings and limits: The investigators did not determine what antigen specificity the expanded peripheral T cells had. Both CD4+ and CD8+ T cell populations in blood had undergone clonal expansion by week 6 at 0.1 to 3.0 mg/kg. Expanded clones belonging to CD8+ T cells outnumbered, on average, those of CD4+.

V dropped 8 bases and J dropped 4; count of bases not matched to a gene: 11. Per the germline V gene, CDR1 is MNHEY and CDR2 is SMNVEV (reference sequence). This CDR3 comprises 15 residues. Here immunoSEQ multiplex PCR was the method, and the copy in TCRdb shows in-frame clones only, minus some. Among approximately 100,000 clones, 90% were seen once, and the ten largest hold approximately 0.52%. A remark on this clone: What it binds is unknown.

The input for sequencing was CD4+ or CD8+ T cells sorted from blood, taken in a trial of the OX40 agonist ivuxolimab. The V and J genes are TRBV27 and TRBJ1-3, with 7 bases lining up with TRBD1. The clonotype was recovered from an adult with an advanced solid tumor such as melanoma, head and neck, liver or kidney cancer. In nucleotides, the CDR3 is TGTGCCAGCGCTGTACAGGGGTCCTTCGGAAACACCATATATTTT. This codes for CASAVQGSFGNTIYF.